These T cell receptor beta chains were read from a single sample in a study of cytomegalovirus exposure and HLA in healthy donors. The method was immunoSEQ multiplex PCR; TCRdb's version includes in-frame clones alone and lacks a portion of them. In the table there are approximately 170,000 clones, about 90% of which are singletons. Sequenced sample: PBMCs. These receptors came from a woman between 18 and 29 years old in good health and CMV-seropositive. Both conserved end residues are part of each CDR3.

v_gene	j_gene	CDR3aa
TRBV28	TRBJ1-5	CASSSQGAQPQHF
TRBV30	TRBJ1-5	CAWSAGTGHQPQHF
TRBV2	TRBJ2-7	CASREGTLSYEQYF
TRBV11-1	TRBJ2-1	CASSRGGTGRYNEQFF
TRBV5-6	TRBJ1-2	CASSFDGGVEVGYTF
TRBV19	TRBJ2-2	CASSTGQGAFGELFF
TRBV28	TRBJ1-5	CASSVRGRANNQPQHF
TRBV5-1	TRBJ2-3	CASSLGVPDTQYF
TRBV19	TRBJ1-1	CASSSQGREAFF
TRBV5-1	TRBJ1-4	CASSLGLGAVGEKLFF